This TCR beta chain was identified in a study of blood T cell repertoires in COVID-19. As for the study in general: Samples representing acute and convalescent COVID-19 were sourced from the United States, Italy and Spain.

CDR3 length equals 12 residues. CDR1 is GTSNPN, CDR2 SVGIG, per germline (reference sequence). Trimming removed 5 bases from V and 2 bases from J, with 4 bases in between. Clones were sequenced by immunoSEQ multiplex PCR, and TCRdb holds only the in-frame ones, with some missing. The table lists over 100,000 clones, around 86% of them singletons. The J gene is TRBJ2-6, the V gene TRBV30; D unresolved. The TCR comes from a man between 50 and 59 years old with acute or convalescent COVID-19. The sample comprised peripheral blood. The chain's CDR3 is CAWATGANVLTF. DNA of the CDR3: TGTGCCTGGGCTACTGGGGCCAACGTCCTGACTTTC.